This TCR beta chain is from a study of blood T cell repertoires in COVID-19. Overall study: Samples came from the United States, Italy and Spain, spanning acute and convalescent COVID-19. PBMCs, B-cell-depleted T cells, or T cells provided the cDNA or gDNA that made up the material.

Authors' analysis steps: Amplification from reference gene primers served as the basis for estimated nucleated cell counts. Assay: immunoSEQ multiplex PCR; the TCRdb copy retains only in-frame clones and omits some. Clonal size and the V and J genes are those of that table, whereas D and trimming came from the DNA. In the table there are approximately 480,000 clones, roughly nine tenths of which are singletons. This CDR3 region has 16 residues. Looked up from germline, CDR1 is LGHNA and CDR2 is YNFKEQ. The V end lost 4 bases, the J end lost 6 bases, and 22 bases lay between the germline ends. Seattle-derived patients entered the study during active infection and were followed longitudinally.

The sample was peripheral blood. This chain joins TRBV4-2 and TRBJ2-7, with a weak D call TRBD1 (6 bases). This TCR came from a man younger than 30 with COVID-19, enrolled during active disease. The CDR3 bases are TGTGCCAGCAGCCCCGAATTCAAAGGGGGAAATAGCGAGCAGTACTTC. This codes for CASSPEFKGGNSEQYF.